These T cell receptor beta chains were read from a single sample in a study of Graves' ophthalmopathy and Graves' hyperthyroidism. TCRdb re-derived calls from the multiplex PCR reads in MiXCR, one entry per CDR3 protein. The profile shows hundreds of thousands of distinct CDR3 sequences, roughly 20% of them singletons. The sample was peripheral blood. The receptors shown here come from a woman aged 18 to 35 with stable Graves' hyperthyroidism. Some clones in this sample may be carry-over from other donors' samples. Both conserved end residues are part of each CDR3. A D gene is named only where the DNA matches it firmly. The size field is filled for only some rows; it gives once, few, many or a size class.

>TRBV7-2|.|TRBD2|TRBJ2-5
CASSLRWRGETQYF
TGTGCCAGCAGCTTACGGTGGCGGGGGGAGACCCAGTACTTC
>TRBV12-3/TRBV12-4|many|.|TRBJ2-1
CASRSPLRGAGEQFF
TGTGCCAGCAGGTCCCCCCTTAGGGGGGCGGGTGAGCAGTTCTTC
>TRBV9|many|TRBD1|TRBJ2-7
CASSGPGTGVHEQYF
TGTGCCAGCAGCGGACCCGGGACAGGGGTACACGAGCAGTACTTC
>TRBV19|many|.|TRBJ1-5
CASSNQGHGNQPQHF
TGTGCCAGTAGTAACCAGGGGCATGGCAATCAGCCCCAGCATTTT
>TRBV5-1|.|TRBD2|TRBJ2-5
CASCSPPGLAYQETQYF
TGCGCCAGCTGCAGCCCGCCGGGACTAGCGTACCAAGAGACCCAGTACTTC
>TRBV30|many|TRBD1|TRBJ1-2
CAWSKPETGYGYTF
TGTGCCTGGAGTAAACCTGAGACAGGGTATGGCTACACCTTC
>TRBV28|many|TRBD2|TRBJ2-5
CASARLAGEETQYF
TGTGCCAGCGCGCGGCTAGCGGGAGAAGAGACCCAGTACTTC
>TRBV11-1|many|.|TRBJ2-5
CASSFASRDATQYF
TGTGCCAGCAGCTTTGCGTCTAGGGATGCGACCCAGTACTTC
>TRBV2|many|.|TRBJ1-5
CASSRGPLDQPQHF
TGTGCCAGCAGCCGGGGACCGCTTGACCAGCCCCAGCATTTT
>TRBV10-3|many|TRBD1|TRBJ1-5
CAISAGQGNQPQHF
TGTGCCATCAGTGCCGGACAGGGGAACCAGCCCCAGCATTTT
>TRBV5-1|.|TRBD1|TRBJ1-1
CASGTFGQGNTEAFF
TGCGCCAGCGGCACCTTCGGACAGGGGAACACTGAAGCTTTCTTT
>TRBV12-3/TRBV12-4|many|.|TRBJ2-7
CASSSHEYEQYF
TGTGCCAGCAGTTCCCACGAATACGAGCAGTACTTC
>TRBV19|.|.|TRBJ1-5
CASSMPLYDQPQHF
TGTGCCAGTAGTATGCCACTATATGATCAGCCCCAGCATTTT
>TRBV10-3|.|TRBD2|TRBJ2-7
CAISEGTSGDPYEQYF
TGTGCCATCAGTGAAGGGACTAGCGGAGACCCCTACGAGCAGTACTTC
>TRBV6-1|few|TRBD2|TRBJ2-7
CATRTSGPYEQYF
TGTGCCACCAGAACTAGCGGACCCTACGAGCAGTACTTC
>TRBV12-3/TRBV12-4|few|TRBD2|TRBJ2-7
CASSYESGGTTYEQYF
TGTGCCAGCAGTTATGAAAGCGGGGGGACCACCTACGAGCAGTACTTC
>TRBV12-3/TRBV12-4|few|TRBD1|TRBJ1-2
CASSLERDRGLPNYGYTF
TGTGCCAGCAGTTTAGAAAGGGACAGGGGGCTCCCGAACTATGGCTACACCTTC
>TRBV11-1|many|TRBD2|TRBJ2-7
CASSLARAGDAHEQYF
TGTGCCAGCAGCTTAGCGCGGGCGGGGGACGCCCACGAGCAGTACTTC
>TRBV20-1|many|TRBD1|TRBJ2-5
CSARDSGQYQETQYF
TGCAGTGCTAGGGACTCGGGACAGTACCAAGAGACCCAGTACTTC
>TRBV6-1|many|TRBD1|TRBJ1-5
CASGGQGGQPQHF
TGTGCCAGCGGGGGACAGGGCGGGCAGCCCCAGCATTTT
>TRBV5-1|.|.|TRBJ2-5
CASRPLFQETQYF
TGCGCCAGCAGACCCCTTTTTCAAGAGACCCAGTACTTC
>TRBV15|many|TRBD2|TRBJ2-5
CATSREAGAWETQYF
TGTGCCACCAGCAGAGAAGCGGGGGCGTGGGAGACCCAGTACTTC
>TRBV6-1|many|.|TRBJ2-2
CASSEWVYTGELFF
TGTGCCAGCAGTGAGTGGGTGTACACCGGGGAGCTGTTTTTT
>TRBV6-5|many|.|TRBJ2-7
CASSYDNYYEQYF
TGTGCCAGCAGTTACGACAACTACTACGAGCAGTACTTC
>TRBV11-2|few|.|TRBJ2-4
CASSSQGPRGKNIKYF
TGTGCCAGCAGCTCACAAGGCCCCCGGGGCAAAAACATTAAGTACTTC
>TRBV30|many|.|TRBJ2-7
CAWGGSSYEQYF
TGTGCCTGGGGTGGGAGCTCCTACGAGCAGTACTTC
>TRBV2|few|.|TRBJ2-7
CASSEAWQGKTYEQYF
TGTGCCAGCAGTGAAGCTTGGCAGGGTAAAACCTACGAGCAGTACTTC
>TRBV27|many|.|TRBJ1-1
CASRPLSEGWRAFF
TGTGCCAGCAGACCACTGTCGGAGGGATGGCGGGCTTTCTTT
>TRBV27|many|TRBD1|TRBJ2-7
CASSLLGQEFIEQYF
TGTGCCAGCAGTCTCCTCGGACAGGAATTCATCGAGCAGTACTTC
>TRBV7-8|few|.|TRBJ2-5
CASSLARTSWETQYF
TGTGCCAGCAGCTTAGCGCGTACTAGCTGGGAGACCCAGTACTTC
>TRBV6-1|few|TRBD1|TRBJ1-3
CASSVGDRAQSYF
TGTGCCAGCAGTGTTGGAGACAGGGCTCAATCATATTTT
>TRBV11-2|many|.|TRBJ2-7
CASSLDNRQSVYEQYF
TGTGCCAGCAGCTTAGACAACCGACAGTCGGTCTACGAGCAGTACTTC
>TRBV5-5|.|TRBD1|TRBJ1-2
CASSLMWGQGSYGYTF
TGTGCCAGCAGCTTGATGTGGGGACAGGGGTCCTATGGCTACACCTTC
>TRBV3-1|few|.|TRBJ1-2
CASSQKGAYGYTF
TGTGCCAGCAGCCAAAAGGGTGCCTATGGCTACACCTTC
>TRBV7-2|many|TRBD1|TRBJ2-7
CASSASRDRGGEQYF
TGTGCCAGCAGCGCTAGCCGGGACAGGGGTGGGGAGCAGTACTTC
>TRBV6-2/TRBV6-3|.|TRBD1|TRBJ2-7
CASSWLSTGSSYEQYF
TGTGCCAGCAGTTGGCTGTCGACAGGGAGCTCCTACGAGCAGTACTTC
>TRBV6-2/TRBV6-3|few|.|TRBJ1-1
CASSYLITGLPWVRNTEAFF
TGTGCCAGCAGTTACTTAATTACAGGGCTCCCCTGGGTGAGGAACACTGAAGCTTTCTTT
>TRBV20-1|many|.|TRBJ1-2
CSARPPTGPLNYGYTF
TGCAGTGCTAGACCACCTACAGGCCCGTTAAACTATGGCTACACCTTC
>TRBV7-2|.|.|TRBJ2-7
CAIGHPYEQYF
TGTGCCATCGGACACCCCTACGAGCAGTACTTC
>TRBV6-1|.|.|TRBJ1-5
CASTPGAGQPQHF
TGTGCCAGCACTCCGGGGGCGGGTCAGCCCCAGCATTTT
>TRBV6-1|many|.|TRBJ2-5
CASSDGLGETQYF
TGTGCCAGCAGTGACGGGTTAGGAGAGACCCAGTACTTC
>TRBV2|few|TRBD2|TRBJ2-5
CASSSSGGPRVIQYF
TGTGCCAGCAGCTCTAGCGGGGGGCCCCGTGTAATCCAGTACTTC
>TRBV2|many|.|TRBJ2-7
CASMVKYEQYF
TGTGCCAGCATGGTGAAATACGAGCAGTACTTC
>TRBV10-3|many|.|TRBJ1-1
CAITTGLNTEAFF
TGTGCCATCACCACAGGGTTGAACACTGAAGCTTTCTTT
>TRBV27|many|.|TRBJ1-5
CASSLSWGSLQPQHF
TGTGCCAGCAGTTTGAGTTGGGGCTCCCTTCAGCCCCAGCATTTT
>TRBV4-2|few|TRBD1|TRBJ2-3
CASSQLTGGGSTDTQYF
TGTGCCAGCAGCCAATTGACAGGGGGCGGAAGCACAGATACGCAGTATTTT
>TRBV12-3/TRBV12-4|.|TRBD1|TRBJ1-2
CASSPMRTGYGYTF
TGTGCCAGCAGTCCGATGAGGACAGGCTATGGCTACACCTTC
>TRBV6-1|many|.|TRBJ1-5
CASSETGGSNQPQHF
TGTGCCAGCAGCGAGACAGGCGGTAGCAATCAGCCCCAGCATTTT
>TRBV28|.|.|TRBJ1-3
CASSWGLRNTIYF
TGTGCCAGCAGTTGGGGGCTTCGAAACACCATATATTTT
>TRBV19|many|.|TRBJ1-6
CASSHRDTGPAHSPLHF
TGTGCCAGTAGTCACCGGGACACGGGGCCGGCACATTCACCCCTCCACTTT
>TRBV6-2/TRBV6-3|many|.|TRBJ2-7
CASSSPAASYEQYF
TGTGCCAGCAGTTCTCCCGCCGCCTCCTACGAGCAGTACTTC